The entry that follows covers one T cell receptor beta chain sequence. These data belong to a study of cytomegalovirus exposure and HLA in healthy donors. The donors comprised healthy bone marrow donors. Use of 60 Vbeta and 13 Jbeta primers characterized the PCR. TCRdb's copy holds only in-frame clones and misses some; the assay was immunoSEQ multiplex PCR. This repertoire comprises tens of thousands of clones; its ten largest clones make up 3.5%. The CDR3 consists of 15 residues. Trimming removed 5 bases from V and 1 base from J; junction bases left unmatched: 3. Germline CDR1 SEHNR, CDR2 FQNEAQ (reference sequence).

The clonotype comes from a middle-aged man in good health and CMV-seronegative. Sequenced input: PBMCs. The rearrangement joins TRBV7-9 to TRBJ1-3; the match to TRBD1 covers 9 bases. CDR3 sequence (DNA): TGTGCCAGCAGCCAAGGGACAGGGTCTGGAAACACCATATATTTT. This encodes CASSQGTGSGNTIYF.